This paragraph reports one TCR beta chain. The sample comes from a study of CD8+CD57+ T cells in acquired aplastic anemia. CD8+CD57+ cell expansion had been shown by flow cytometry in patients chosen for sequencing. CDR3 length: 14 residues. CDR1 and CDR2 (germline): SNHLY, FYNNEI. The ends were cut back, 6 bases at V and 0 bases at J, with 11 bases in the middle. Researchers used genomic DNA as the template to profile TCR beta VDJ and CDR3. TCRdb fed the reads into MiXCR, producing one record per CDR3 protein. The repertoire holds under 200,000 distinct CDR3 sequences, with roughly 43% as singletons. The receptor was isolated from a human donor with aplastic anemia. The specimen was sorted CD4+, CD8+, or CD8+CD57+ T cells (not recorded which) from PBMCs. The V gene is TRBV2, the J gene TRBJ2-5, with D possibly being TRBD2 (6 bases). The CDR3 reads CASRGGQYQETQYF. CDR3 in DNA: TGTGCCAGCAGGGGGGGTCAGTACCAAGAGACCCAGTACTTC.